This T cell receptor beta chain is drawn from a study of tumor-infiltrating lymphocytes in oesophageal squamous cell carcinoma. V was pared by 1 base and J by 7 bases, with 14 bases between. Germline V gene sequence: CDR1 SGHTA, CDR2 FQGNSA. The CDR3 totals 15 residues. TCRdb reprocessed the PCR reads via MiXCR and lists one record per CDR3 protein. The sample contains about 10,000 distinct CDR3 sequences, roughly 60% of which appear only once. This clonotype was sampled from a female donor with esophageal squamous cell carcinoma. V usage is TRBV7-2 and J usage is TRBJ1-5; TRBD1 might be the D (5 bases). Sequenced material: esophageal tumor tissue. The CDR3 DNA follows: TGTGCCAGCAGCTTAGAGTCGGGGGTTACCCAGCCCCAGCATTTT. It encodes CASSLESGVTQPQHF.